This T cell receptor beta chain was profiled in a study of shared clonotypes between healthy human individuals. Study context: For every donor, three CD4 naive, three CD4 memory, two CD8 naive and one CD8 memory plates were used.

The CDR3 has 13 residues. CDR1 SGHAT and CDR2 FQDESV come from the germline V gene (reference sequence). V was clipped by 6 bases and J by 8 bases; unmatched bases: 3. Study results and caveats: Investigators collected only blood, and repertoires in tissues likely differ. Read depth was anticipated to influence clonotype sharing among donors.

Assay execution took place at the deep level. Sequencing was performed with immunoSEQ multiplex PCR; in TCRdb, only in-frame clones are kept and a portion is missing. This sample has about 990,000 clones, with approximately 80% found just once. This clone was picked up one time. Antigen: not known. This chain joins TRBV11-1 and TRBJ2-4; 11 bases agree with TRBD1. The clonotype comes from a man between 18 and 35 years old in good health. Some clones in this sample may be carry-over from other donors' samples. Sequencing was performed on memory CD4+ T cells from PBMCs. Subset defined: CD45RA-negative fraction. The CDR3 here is CASSRDRGYIQYF. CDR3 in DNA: TGTGCCAGCAGTAGGGACAGGGGGTACATTCAGTACTTC. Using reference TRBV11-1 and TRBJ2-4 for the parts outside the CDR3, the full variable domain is EAEVAQSPRYKITEKSQAVAFWCDPISGHATLYWYRQILGQGPELLVQFQDESVVDDSQLPKDRFSAERLKGVDSTLKIQPAELGDSAMYLCASSRDRGYIQYFGAGTRLSVL.